This passage covers 19 T cell receptor beta chains from one sample sequenced in a study. TCRdb reprocessed the RT-PCR reads with MiXCR, giving one entry per CDR3 protein. This sample has about 680,000 distinct CDR3 sequences, with approximately 15% found just once. The sample consisted of memory CD4+ T cells from blood. All receptors derive from a female donor in good health, serving as a healthy control.

There are a few counts of this clonotype. J is TRBJ1-3 and V is TRBV7-8, with D perhaps TRBD1 (5 bases). The ends were cut back, 0 bases at V and 7 bases at J, with 16 bases in the middle. This CDR3 has 16 residues. Looked up from germline, CDR1 is SGHVS and CDR2 is FQNEAQ. The DNA of the CDR3 is TGTGCCAGCAGCTTAGCGGGGCAAGCCGGCGGCAACACCATATATTTT. Its translation: CASSLAGQAGGNTIYF. Using reference TRBV7-8 and TRBJ1-3 for the parts outside the CDR3, the full variable domain is GAGVSQSPRYKVAKRGQDVALRCDPISGHVSLFWYQQALGQGPEFLTYFQNEAQLDKSGLPSDRFFAERPEGSVSTLKIQRTQQEDSAVYLCASSLAGQAGGNTIYFGEGSWLTVV.

This clonotype was counted many times. This chain connects TRBV12-3 or TRBV12-4 to TRBJ1-5, with D maybe TRBD1 (5 bases). Trimming stripped 6 bases from V and 4 bases from J, with 10 bases between. CDR3 length equals 13 residues. This CDR3 reads CASRGTGNQPQHF. As DNA, the CDR3 is TGTGCCAGCAGGGGGACCGGGAATCAGCCCCAGCATTTT.

This clonotype was observed a handful of times. The chain couples TRBV24-1 to TRBJ2-1, with 9 bases aligning to TRBD2. Per germline, CDR1 KGHDR and CDR2 SFDVKD. The length of the CDR3 is 13 residues. The V segment lost 9 bases and the J segment 7 bases; nucleotides outside the gene matches: 6. The CDR3 DNA follows: TGTGCCACCGGGGGACTAGCCAGAAATGAGCAGTTCTTC. Amino acid sequence: CATGGLARNEQFF.

In its sample, this clonotype was seen many times. The rearrangement links TRBV6-5 to TRBJ2-1, with 11 bases lining up with TRBD2. The CDR3 is 15 amino acids. With 6 bases clipped from V and 4 bases from J, the junction kept 5 bases outside the gene matches. Germline-derived CDR1 and CDR2 are MNHEY and SVGAGI. The CDR3 region has the DNA TGTGCCAGCAGGAATAGCGGGAGGGGATACAATGAGCAGTTCTTC. This translates into CASRNSGRGYNEQFF.

This clonotype was found many times. The chain is built from TRBV20-1 and TRBJ2-7; TRBD1 agrees at 10 bases. Germline CDR1 reads DFQATT; CDR2 reads SNEGSKA (reference sequence). Trimming removed 2 bases from V and 4 bases from J; junction bases left unmatched: 5. The CDR3 runs to 14 residues. Written as DNA, the CDR3 is TGCAGTGCTAGAACCGGGACAGGGGTGTACGAGCAGTACTTC. Protein sequence: CSARTGTGVYEQYF.

V is TRBV30 and J is TRBJ2-7; 9 nucleotides agree with TRBD1. The germline V gene has CDR1 GTSNPN and CDR2 SVGIG (reference sequence). The CDR3 runs 13 residues. V was clipped by 8 bases and J by 3 bases; unmatched bases: 8. CDR3 in amino acids: CAGWDRVYYEQYF. DNA for the CDR3: TGTGCCGGGTGGGACAGGGTGTACTACGAGCAGTACTTC.

This clonotype was seen a few times. V usage is TRBV7-7 and J usage is TRBJ2-7; the D gene is possibly TRBD1 (6 bases). The V end lost 5 bases, the J end lost 8 bases, and 16 bases lay between the germline ends. Germline lookup yields CDR1 SSHAT and CDR2 FNYEAQ (reference sequence). The CDR3 spans 13 residues. The CDR3 bases are TGTGCCAGCAGCACAGGACAGTCCGTCAAGCAGTACTTC. It encodes CASSTGQSVKQYF. Together with reference TRBV7-7 and TRBJ2-7, the CDR3 gives the full variable domain: GAGVSQSPRYKVTKRGQDVTLRCDPISSHATLYWYQQALGQGPEFLTYFNYEAQPDKSGLPSDRFSAERPEGSISTLTIQRTEQRDSAMYRCASSTGQSVKQYFGPGTRLTVT.

This clonotype was detected a few times. The rearrangement links TRBV4-1 to TRBJ1-1; perhaps TRBD1 as D (6 bases). Trimming removed 0 bases at V and 4 bases at J, with 12 bases between. Germline-derived CDR1 and CDR2 are MGHRA and YSYEKL. The CDR3 is 15 residues long. CDR3 nucleotide sequence: TGCGCCAGCAGCCAAGAGGGGGCAGTGAGCACTGAAGCTTTCTTT. It codes for CASSQEGAVSTEAFF.

This clonotype turned up a few times. The V call is TRBV20-1, the J call TRBJ2-5; D is perhaps TRBD1 or TRBD2 (5 bases each). V was pared by 7 bases and J by 1 base, with 13 bases between. The germline CDR1 and CDR2 sequences are DFQATT and SNEGSKA (reference sequence). CDR3 size: 13 residues. The CDR3 DNA sequence: TGCAGTGGACGGGACCTAACCCAAGAGACCCAGTACTTC. It specifies CSGRDLTQETQYF.

Turning to this clonotype: The junction departs from germline at one end; a sequencing error may be responsible. The V gene is TRBV7-9, the J gene TRBJ2-7; D could derive from TRBD1 or TRBD2 (5 bases each). The germline CDR1 and CDR2 sequences are SEHNR and FQNEAQ (reference sequence). The CDR3 consists of 13 residues. CDR3 nucleotide sequence: TGTGACAGCAGCTTGAGGGACGGCTACGAGCAGTACTTC. Its protein product is CDSSLRDGYEQYF. Variable domain in full (rest from reference TRBV7-9 and TRBJ2-7): DTGVSQNPRHKITKRGQNVTFRCDPISEHNRLYWYRQTLGQGPEFLTYFQNEAQLEKSRLLSDRFSAERPKGSFSTLEIQRTEQGDSAMYLCDSSLRDGYEQYFGPGTRLTVT.

This clonotype came up a few times. The V and J genes are TRBV7-9 and TRBJ1-4; a possible D gene is TRBD1 (5 bases). Trimming took off 3 bases at V and 7 bases at J, with 15 bases between the two ends. Germline CDR1 reads SEHNR; CDR2 reads FQNEAQ (reference sequence). CDR3 length: 15 amino acids. In nucleotides, the CDR3 is TGTGCCAGCAGCTTCGGCGCCGTAGGGGTTGAAAAACTGTTTTTT. Residues: CASSFGAVGVEKLFF.

This clonotype came up many times. The chain links TRBV12-3 or TRBV12-4 to TRBJ1-5; D unclear. The CDR3 extends over 13 amino acids. V lost 4 bases and J lost 4, with 8 bases in between. This CDR3 is CASSYGPNQPQHF. CDR3 in DNA: TGTGCCAGCAGTTACGGGCCGAATCAGCCCCAGCATTTT.

This clonotype was detected only a few times. The chain carries TRBV20-1 and TRBJ1-5; TRBD1 matches at 9 bases. The CDR3 covers 15 residues. The germline V gene has CDR1 DFQATT and CDR2 SNEGSKA (reference sequence). V lost 3 bases, J lost 6 bases, and 9 bases stayed unmatched. Here the CDR3 DNA reads TGCAGTGCTAGCCCCGGGACAGGGCTCCCTCAGCCCCAGCATTTT. Encoded protein: CSASPGTGLPQPQHF.

This clonotype was detected only a few times. The chain combines TRBV7-2 with TRBJ1-2; 11 bases are shared with TRBD1. Germline CDR1 SGHTA, CDR2 FQGNSA. J lost 7 bases, V lost 2 bases, and 12 bases had no gene match. The CDR3 is 17 residues long. As DNA, the CDR3 is TGTGCCAGCAGCTTAAGGCGCGGGGGGACAGGGGGTCGTGGCTACACCTTC. Encoded protein: CASSLRRGGTGGRGYTF.

This clonotype was observed at least ten times. The chain recombines TRBV7-6 with TRBJ1-4; TRBD1 matches 7 bases. The trim removed 5 bases at V and 6 bases at J, leaving 9 bases unmatched. The CDR3 is 15 amino acids. Germline CDR1 SGHVS, CDR2 FNYEAQ. The CDR3 DNA is TGTGCCAGCAGCCCCCAGACAGGGTCCCATGAAAAACTGTTTTTT. Translating it yields CASSPQTGSHEKLFF.

This clonotype has more than one count but fewer than ten. V usage is TRBV3-1 and J usage is TRBJ1-6, with 9 positions matching TRBD1. The length of the CDR3 is 14 residues. Germline V gives CDR1 LGHDT, CDR2 YNNKEL (reference sequence). V was clipped by 1 base and J by 8 bases; unmatched bases: 0. The CDR3 region is CASSQGTGDSPLHF. CDR3 coding DNA: TGTGCCAGCAGCCAAGGGACAGGGGATTCACCCCTCCACTTT.

This clonotype was counted many times. The J gene is TRBJ2-2, the V gene TRBV5-6, with 11 bases that match TRBD2. Trimming at V came to 4 bases and at J to 1 base, leaving 3 bases not matched to a gene. The germline gives CDR1 SGHDT, CDR2 YYEEEE. This CDR3 is 16 amino acids long. The CDR3 is CASSRGLAGNTGELFF. CDR3 DNA sequence: TGTGCCAGCAGCCGCGGACTAGCGGGGAACACCGGGGAGCTGTTTTTT.

This sequence joins TRBV5-1 and TRBJ2-7; tentatively, D is TRBD1 or TRBD2 (6 bases each). The CDR3 spans 12 residues. Germline assignment: CDR1 SGHRS and CDR2 YFSETQ. Trimming left V 5 bases short and J 7 bases short, with 13 bases between. CDR3 in amino acids: CASRTTGREQYF. The DNA for the CDR3 is TGCGCCAGCAGAACAACAGGGAGGGAGCAGTACTTC.

This clonotype was detected many times. The rearrangement links TRBV7-2 to TRBJ1-4; D is undetermined. Per the germline V gene, CDR1 is SGHTA and CDR2 is FQGNSA. CDR3 length equals 13 residues. Trimming took off 2 bases at V and 7 bases at J, with 8 bases between the two ends. CDR3 sequence reads: CASSLWAGEKLFF. CDR3 in DNA: TGTGCCAGCAGCTTATGGGCTGGTGAAAAACTGTTTTTT.